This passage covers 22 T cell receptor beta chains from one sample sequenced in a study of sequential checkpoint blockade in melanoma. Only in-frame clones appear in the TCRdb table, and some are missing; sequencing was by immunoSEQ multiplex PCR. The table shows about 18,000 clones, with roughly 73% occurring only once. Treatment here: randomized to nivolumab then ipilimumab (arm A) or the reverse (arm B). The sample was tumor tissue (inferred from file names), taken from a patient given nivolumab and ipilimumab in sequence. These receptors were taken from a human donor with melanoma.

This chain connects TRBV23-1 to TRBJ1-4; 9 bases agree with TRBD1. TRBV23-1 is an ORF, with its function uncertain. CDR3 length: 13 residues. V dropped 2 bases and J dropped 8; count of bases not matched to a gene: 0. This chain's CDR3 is CASSQGTGEKLFF. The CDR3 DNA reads TGCGCCAGCAGTCAAGGGACAGGGGAAAAACTGTTTTTT.

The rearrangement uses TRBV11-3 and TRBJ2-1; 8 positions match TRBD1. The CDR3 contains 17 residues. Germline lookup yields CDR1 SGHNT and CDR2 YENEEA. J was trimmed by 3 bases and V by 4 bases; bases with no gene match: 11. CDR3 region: CASSSILATGVYNEQFF. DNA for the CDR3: TGTGCCAGCAGCTCGATCCTTGCGACAGGGGTCTACAATGAGCAGTTCTTC.

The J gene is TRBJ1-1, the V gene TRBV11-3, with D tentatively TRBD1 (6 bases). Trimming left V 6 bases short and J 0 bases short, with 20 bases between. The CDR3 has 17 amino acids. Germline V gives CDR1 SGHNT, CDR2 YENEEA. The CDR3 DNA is TGTGCCAGCAGTGACCTGGGGGGGCGGACCATGAACACTGAAGCTTTCTTT. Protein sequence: CASSDLGGRTMNTEAFF.

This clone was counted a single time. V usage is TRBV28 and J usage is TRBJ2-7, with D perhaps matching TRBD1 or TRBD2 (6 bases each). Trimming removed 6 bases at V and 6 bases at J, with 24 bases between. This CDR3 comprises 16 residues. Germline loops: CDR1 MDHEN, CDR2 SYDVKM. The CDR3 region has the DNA TGTGCCAGCAGACCTAGGGGGGCACAGGGTTCGGGCGAGCAGTACTTC. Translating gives CASRPRGAQGSGEQYF.

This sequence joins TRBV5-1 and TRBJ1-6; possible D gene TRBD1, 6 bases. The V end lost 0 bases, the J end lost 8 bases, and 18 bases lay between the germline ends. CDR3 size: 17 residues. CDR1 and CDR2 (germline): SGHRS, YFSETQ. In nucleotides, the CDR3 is TGCGCCAGCAGCTTGGGAGGGGGAACGGGGGCGGATTCACCCCTCCACTTT. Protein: CASSLGGGTGADSPLHF.

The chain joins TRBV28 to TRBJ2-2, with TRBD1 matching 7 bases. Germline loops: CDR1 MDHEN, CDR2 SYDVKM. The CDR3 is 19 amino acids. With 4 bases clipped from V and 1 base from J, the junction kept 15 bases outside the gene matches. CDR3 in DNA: TGTGCCAGCAGTTCTAATCGGTTGGATAGGGGGCGGAACACCGGGGAGCTGTTTTTT. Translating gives CASSSNRLDRGRNTGELFF.

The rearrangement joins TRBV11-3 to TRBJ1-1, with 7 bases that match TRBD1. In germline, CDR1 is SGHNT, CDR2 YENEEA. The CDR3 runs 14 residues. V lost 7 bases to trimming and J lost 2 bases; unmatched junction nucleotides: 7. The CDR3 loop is CASNLRDRNTEAFF. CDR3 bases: TGTGCCAGCAACCTCCGGGACAGAAACACTGAAGCTTTCTTT.

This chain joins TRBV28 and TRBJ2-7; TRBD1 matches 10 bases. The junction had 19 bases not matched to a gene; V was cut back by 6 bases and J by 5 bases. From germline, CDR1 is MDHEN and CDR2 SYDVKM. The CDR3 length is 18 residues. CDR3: CASSPRRSWGQGIHEQYF. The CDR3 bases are TGTGCCAGCAGCCCCCGTCGGTCTTGGGGACAGGGGATCCACGAGCAGTACTTC.

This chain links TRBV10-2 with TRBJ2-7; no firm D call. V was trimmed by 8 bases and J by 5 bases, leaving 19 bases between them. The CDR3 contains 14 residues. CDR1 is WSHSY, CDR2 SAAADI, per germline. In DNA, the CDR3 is TGCGCCAGCCGGGCCGGGCCTTATAGAGACGAGCAGTACTTC. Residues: CASRAGPYRDEQYF.

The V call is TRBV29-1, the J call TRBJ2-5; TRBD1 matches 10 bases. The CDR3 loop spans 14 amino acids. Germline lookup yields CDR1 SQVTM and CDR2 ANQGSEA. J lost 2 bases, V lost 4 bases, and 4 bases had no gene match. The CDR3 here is CSVGRTGGQETQYF. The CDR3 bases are TGCAGCGTTGGCCGGACAGGGGGTCAAGAGACCCAGTACTTC.

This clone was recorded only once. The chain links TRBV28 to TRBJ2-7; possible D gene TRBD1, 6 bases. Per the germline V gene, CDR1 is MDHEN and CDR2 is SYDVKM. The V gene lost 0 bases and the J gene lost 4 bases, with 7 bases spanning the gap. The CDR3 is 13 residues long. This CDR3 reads CASSLWQGYEQYF. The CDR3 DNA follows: TGTGCCAGCAGTTTATGGCAGGGGTACGAGCAGTACTTC.

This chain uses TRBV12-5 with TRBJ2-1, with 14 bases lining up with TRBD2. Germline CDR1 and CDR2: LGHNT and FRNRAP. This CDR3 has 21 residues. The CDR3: CASTRPPLTSGGAGLDNEQFF. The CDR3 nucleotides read TGTGCCAGCACAAGGCCCCCTTTGACTAGCGGGGGGGCCGGGTTAGACAATGAGCAGTTCTTC.

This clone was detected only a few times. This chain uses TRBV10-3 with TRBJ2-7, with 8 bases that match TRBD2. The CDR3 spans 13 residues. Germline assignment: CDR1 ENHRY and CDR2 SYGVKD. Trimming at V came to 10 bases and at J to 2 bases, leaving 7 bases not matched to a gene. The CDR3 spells CATGAGAPYEQYF. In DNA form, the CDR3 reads TGTGCCACCGGAGCGGGAGCACCCTACGAGCAGTACTTC.

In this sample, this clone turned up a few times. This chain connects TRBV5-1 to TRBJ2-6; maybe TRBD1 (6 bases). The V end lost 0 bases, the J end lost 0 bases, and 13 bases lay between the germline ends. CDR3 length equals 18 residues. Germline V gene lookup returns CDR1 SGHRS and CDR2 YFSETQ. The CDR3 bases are TGCGCCAGCAGCTTGGCTTCAGGGGCCCTCTCTGGGGCCAACGTCCTGACTTTC. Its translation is CASSLASGALSGANVLTF.

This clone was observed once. The CDR3, as DNA: TGTGCCAGCAGCTCGGATGAAGAGACCCAGTACTTC. It codes for CASSSDEETQYF. The chain carries TRBV14 and TRBJ2-5, with D hard to call. Germline-derived CDR1 and CDR2 are SGHDN and FVKESK. The V end lost 5 bases, the J end lost 3 bases, and 7 bases lay between the germline ends. This CDR3 comprises 12 residues.

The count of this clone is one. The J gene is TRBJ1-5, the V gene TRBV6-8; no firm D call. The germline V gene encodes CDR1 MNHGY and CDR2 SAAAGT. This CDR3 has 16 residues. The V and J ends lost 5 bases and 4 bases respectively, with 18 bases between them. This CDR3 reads CASSDDPRTSNQPQHF. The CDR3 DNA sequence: TGTGCCAGCAGTGACGATCCTAGGACCTCAAATCAGCCCCAGCATTTT.

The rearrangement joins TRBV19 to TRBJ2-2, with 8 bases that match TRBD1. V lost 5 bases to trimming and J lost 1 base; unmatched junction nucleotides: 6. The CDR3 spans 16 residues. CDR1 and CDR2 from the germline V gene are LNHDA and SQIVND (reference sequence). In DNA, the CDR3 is TGTGCCAGTAGTCTCAGGGGGCGAGGGAACACCGGGGAGCTGTTTTTT. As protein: CASSLRGRGNTGELFF.

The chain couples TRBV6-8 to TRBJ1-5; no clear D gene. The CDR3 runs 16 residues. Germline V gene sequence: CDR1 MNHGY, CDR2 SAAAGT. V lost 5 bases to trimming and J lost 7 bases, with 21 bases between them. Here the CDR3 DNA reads TGTGCCAGCAGTGTCCACACCGCTTGGTTGAACCAGCCCCAGCATTTT. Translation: CASSVHTAWLNQPQHF.

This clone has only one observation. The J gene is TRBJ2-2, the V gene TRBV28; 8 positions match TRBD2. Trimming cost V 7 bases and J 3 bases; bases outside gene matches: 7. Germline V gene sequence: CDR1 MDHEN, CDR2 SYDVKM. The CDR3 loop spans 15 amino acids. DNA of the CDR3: TGTGCCAGCACCGGGACTAGGGACTACACCGGGGAGCTGTTTTTT. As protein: CASTGTRDYTGELFF.

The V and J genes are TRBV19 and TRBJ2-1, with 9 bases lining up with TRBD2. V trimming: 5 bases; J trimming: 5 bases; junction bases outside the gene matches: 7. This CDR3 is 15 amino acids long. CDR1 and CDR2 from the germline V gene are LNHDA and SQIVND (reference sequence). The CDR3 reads CASSPSSGINNEQFF. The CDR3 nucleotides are TGTGCCAGTAGTCCCTCTAGCGGGATTAACAATGAGCAGTTCTTC.

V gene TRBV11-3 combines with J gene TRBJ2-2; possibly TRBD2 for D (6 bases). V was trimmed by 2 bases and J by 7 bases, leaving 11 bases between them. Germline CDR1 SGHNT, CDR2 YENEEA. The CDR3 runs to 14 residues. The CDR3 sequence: CASSLSGDFGELFF. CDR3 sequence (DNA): TGTGCCAGCAGCTTATCGGGAGATTTCGGGGAGCTGTTTTTT.

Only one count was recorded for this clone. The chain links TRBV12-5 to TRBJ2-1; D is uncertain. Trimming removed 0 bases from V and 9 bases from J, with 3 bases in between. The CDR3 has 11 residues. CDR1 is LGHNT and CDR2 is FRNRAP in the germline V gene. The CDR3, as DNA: TGTGCTAGTGGTTTGGTTGGTGAGCAGTTCTTC. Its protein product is CASGLVGEQFF.